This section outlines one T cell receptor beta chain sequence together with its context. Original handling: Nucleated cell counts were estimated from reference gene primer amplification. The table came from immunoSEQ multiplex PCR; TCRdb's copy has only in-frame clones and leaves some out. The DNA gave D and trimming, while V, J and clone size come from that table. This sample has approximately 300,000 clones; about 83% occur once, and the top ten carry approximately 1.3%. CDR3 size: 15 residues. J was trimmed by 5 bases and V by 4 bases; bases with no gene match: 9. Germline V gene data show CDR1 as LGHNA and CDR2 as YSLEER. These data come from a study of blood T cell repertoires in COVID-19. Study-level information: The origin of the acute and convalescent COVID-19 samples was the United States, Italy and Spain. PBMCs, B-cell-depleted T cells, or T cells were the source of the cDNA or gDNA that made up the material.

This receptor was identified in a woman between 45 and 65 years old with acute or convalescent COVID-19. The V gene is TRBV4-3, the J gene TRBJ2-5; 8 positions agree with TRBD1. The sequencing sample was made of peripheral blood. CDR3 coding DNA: TGCGCCAGCAGCCCTTCAAGGGGGGACAGGGAGACCCAGTACTTC. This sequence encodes CASSPSRGDRETQYF.